This TCR beta chain was sequenced during a study of blood T cell repertoires in COVID-19. The table came from immunoSEQ multiplex PCR; TCRdb's copy has only in-frame clones and leaves some out. The sample records hundreds of thousands of clones, about 88% being singletons. V was trimmed by 2 bases and J by 0 bases, leaving 8 bases between them. CDR1 is ENHRY, CDR2 SYGVKD, per germline. This CDR3 contains 15 residues. The chain uses TRBV10-3 and TRBJ1-3; D gene ambiguous. This TCR came from a woman aged 45-65 years who had recovered from COVID-19. Sample: PBMCs or T cells enriched from blood (not recorded which). The DNA for the CDR3 is TGTGCCATCAGTGAGCTAGGCAGCTCTGGAAACACCATATATTTT. Protein sequence: CAISELGSSGNTIYF.